This T cell receptor beta chain was identified in a study of blood T cell repertoires in COVID-19. Looking at the study overall: Acute and convalescent COVID-19 samples came from the United States, Italy and Spain. The cDNA or gDNA used as material had been derived from T cells, B-cell-depleted T cells, or PBMCs.

Germline trimming cut 2 bases from V and 4 bases from J; bases unmatched to any gene: 2. Germline assignment: CDR1 LNHDA and CDR2 SQIVND (reference sequence). This CDR3 is built from 14 residues. In the study's own analysis: The assay estimated nucleated cells by amplifying reference gene primers. TCRdb's copy holds only in-frame clones and misses some; the assay was immunoSEQ multiplex PCR. The V and J calls and clone size were taken over from that table, and D and trimming were inferred from the DNA. Of around 24,000 clones in the sample, roughly nine tenths were seen once. The source is a woman aged 70-85 years with active COVID-19. The V and J genes are TRBV19 and TRBJ1-5; 7 bases are shared with TRBD1. Sequenced: peripheral blood. The CDR3 reads CASSILQGNQPQHF. As DNA, the CDR3 is TGTGCCAGTAGTATATTACAGGGGAATCAGCCCCAGCATTTT.